Listed here are 5 T cell receptor beta chains from one sample, sequenced in a study of blood T cell repertoires in COVID-19. TCRdb's copy holds only in-frame clones and misses some; the assay was immunoSEQ multiplex PCR. Of 230,000 or so clones detected, around four fifths appear once; the ten largest clones hold approximately 9%. The specimen was peripheral blood. Receptors were obtained from a man aged 35 to 55 with active or convalescent COVID-19.

This clone was seen a handful of times. This sequence joins TRBV4-1 and TRBJ2-7; perhaps TRBD1 as D (6 bases). The germline CDR1 and CDR2 sequences are MGHRA and YSYEKL. The CDR3 has 14 amino acids. The ends were cut back, 1 base at V and 6 bases at J, with 13 bases in the middle. This chain's CDR3 is CASSQGQDHLEQYF. As DNA, the CDR3 is TGCGCCAGCAGCCAAGGACAGGACCACCTCGAGCAGTACTTC.

The CDR3 loop reads CAWSVRQDTEAFF. The CDR3 DNA is TGTGCCTGGAGTGTACGGCAGGACACTGAAGCTTTCTTT. V usage is TRBV30 and J usage is TRBJ1-1; D ambiguous. Trimming cost V 0 bases and J 3 bases, with 8 bases left between them. Germline lookup yields CDR1 GTSNPN and CDR2 SVGIG (reference sequence). This CDR3 comprises 13 residues.

In regard to this clone: Within the sample, other DNA sequences also encode this same CDR3. The chain has TRBV2 and TRBJ1-6; TRBD1 aligns across 10 bases. This CDR3 has 14 residues. Losses at the gene ends were 4 bases for V and 7 bases for J; bases not matched to a gene: 1. Germline CDR1 reads SNHLY; CDR2 reads FYNNEI. The CDR3 region has the DNA TGTGCCAGCAGTGGGGGACAGGGGAATTCACCCCTCCACTTT. It yields the protein CASSGGQGNSPLHF.

The J gene is TRBJ2-7, the V gene TRBV7-9, with D tentatively TRBD1 (6 bases). The CDR3 covers 13 residues. Germline V CDR1 and CDR2: SEHNR, FQNEAQ (reference sequence). V was clipped by 8 bases and J by 4 bases, with 15 bases between them. The CDR3 protein is CASGTQGLYEQYF. The CDR3 DNA sequence: TGTGCCAGCGGTACCCAGGGGCTGTACGAGCAGTACTTC.

The chain is built from TRBV7-9 and TRBJ1-1, with D tentatively TRBD1 (6 bases). This CDR3 is built from 15 residues. In germline, CDR1 is SEHNR, CDR2 FQNEAQ (reference sequence). V shed 5 bases and J shed 1 base, with 14 bases lying between them. The chain's CDR3 is CASSPLGQRNTEAFF. For the CDR3, the DNA is TGTGCCAGCAGCCCCCTCGGACAGAGGAACACTGAAGCTTTCTTT.